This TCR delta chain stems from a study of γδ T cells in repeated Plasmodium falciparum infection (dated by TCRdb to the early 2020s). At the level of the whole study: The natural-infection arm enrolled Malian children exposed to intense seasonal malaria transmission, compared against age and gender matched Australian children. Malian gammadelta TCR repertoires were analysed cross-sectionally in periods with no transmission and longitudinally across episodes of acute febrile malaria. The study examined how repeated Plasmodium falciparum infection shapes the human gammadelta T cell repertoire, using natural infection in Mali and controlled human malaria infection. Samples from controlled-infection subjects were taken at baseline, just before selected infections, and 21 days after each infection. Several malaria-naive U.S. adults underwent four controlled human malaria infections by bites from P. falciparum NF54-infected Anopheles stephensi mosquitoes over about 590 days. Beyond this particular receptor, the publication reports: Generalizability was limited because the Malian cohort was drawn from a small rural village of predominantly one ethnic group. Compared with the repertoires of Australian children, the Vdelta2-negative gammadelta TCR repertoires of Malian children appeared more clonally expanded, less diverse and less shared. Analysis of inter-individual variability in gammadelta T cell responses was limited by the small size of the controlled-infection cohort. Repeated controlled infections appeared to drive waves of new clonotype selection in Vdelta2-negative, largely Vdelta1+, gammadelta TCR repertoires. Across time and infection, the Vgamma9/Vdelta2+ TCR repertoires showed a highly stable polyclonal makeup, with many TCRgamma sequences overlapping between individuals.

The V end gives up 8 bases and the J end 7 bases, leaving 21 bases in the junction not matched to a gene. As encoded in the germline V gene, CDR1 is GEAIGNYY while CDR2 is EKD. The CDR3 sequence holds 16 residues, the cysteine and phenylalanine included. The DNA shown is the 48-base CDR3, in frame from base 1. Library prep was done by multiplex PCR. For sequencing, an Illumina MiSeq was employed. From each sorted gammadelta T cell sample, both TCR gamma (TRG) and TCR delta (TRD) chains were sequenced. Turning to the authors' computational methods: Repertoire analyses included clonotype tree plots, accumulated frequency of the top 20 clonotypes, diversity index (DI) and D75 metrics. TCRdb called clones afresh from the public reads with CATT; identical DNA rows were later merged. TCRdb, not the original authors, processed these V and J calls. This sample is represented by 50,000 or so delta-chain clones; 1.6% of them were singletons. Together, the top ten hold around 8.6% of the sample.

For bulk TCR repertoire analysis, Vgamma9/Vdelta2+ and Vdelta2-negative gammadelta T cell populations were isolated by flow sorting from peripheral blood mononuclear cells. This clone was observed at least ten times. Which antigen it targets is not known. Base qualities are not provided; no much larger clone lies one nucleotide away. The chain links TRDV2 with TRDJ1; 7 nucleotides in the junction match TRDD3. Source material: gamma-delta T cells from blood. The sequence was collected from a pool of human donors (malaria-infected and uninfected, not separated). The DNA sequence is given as TGTGCCTATGATCGGGTACTGGGGTATACCTCCCTTAAACTCATCTTT. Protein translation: CAYDRVLGYTSLKLIF.